The clone carrying this T cell receptor beta chain appeared a single time. Its antigen is not identified. Germline-derived CDR1 and CDR2 are MNHNY and SVGAGI (reference sequence). The CDR3 totals 12 residues. V lost 5 bases and J lost 14, with 18 bases in between. These data come from a study of graft-versus-host responses after intestinal transplantation. Study in general: All recipients were transplanted with multivisceral, liver-intestinal, or isolated intestinal grafts. The study's findings and limits: There were GvH clones found in recipient marrow, and some of them appeared first in ileum or blood.

Using immunoSEQ multiplex PCR, the repertoire was profiled, and TCRdb retains in-frame clones only, with some absent. The sample comprises 80,000 to 95,000 clones, 88% of which are singletons, and roughly 0.3% rests with the top ten. The chain carries TRBV6-6 and TRBJ2-5, with D possibly TRBD2 on 6 matching bases. This TCR derives from a human donor who was the organ donor for an intestinal transplant. This specimen was unstimulated CD4+ T cells sorted from spleen or lymph node cells, taken before transplant. DNA for the CDR3: TGTGCCAGCAGTGGCCCGGAACGGGACTGTTACTTC. This gives the protein CASSGPERDCYF.